The text below deals with one T cell receptor (beta chain). TCRdb re-called the 5' RACE reads through MiXCR, storing one row per CDR3 protein. Of about 350,000 distinct CDR3 sequences listed, about 8.3% are singletons. These data belong to a study of T cells after yellow fever vaccination. The CDR3 is made up of 14 amino acids. Trimming cost V 10 bases and J 1 base, with 13 bases left between them. Germline V gene sequence: CDR1 KGHDR, CDR2 SFDVKD. Sample: PBMCs, taken about 49 days after the first yellow fever vaccination. The receptor was derived from a man between 18 and 29 years old who received the YFV17D yellow fever vaccine. The genes are TRBV24-1 and TRBJ2-1, with a possible D match to TRBD1 (6 bases). This chain's CDR3 is CATKGQGSYNEQFF. CDR3 nucleotides: TGTGCCACAAAAGGCCAGGGGTCCTACAATGAGCAGTTCTTC.